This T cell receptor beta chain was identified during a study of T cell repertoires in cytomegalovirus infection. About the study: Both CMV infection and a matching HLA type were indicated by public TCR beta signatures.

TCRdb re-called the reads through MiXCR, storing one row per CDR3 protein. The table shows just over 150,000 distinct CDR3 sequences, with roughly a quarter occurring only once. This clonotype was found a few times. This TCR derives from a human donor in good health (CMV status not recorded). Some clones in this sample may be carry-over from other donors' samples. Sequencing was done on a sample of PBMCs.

The CDR3: CASSLREHLNTGELFF. In DNA, the CDR3 is TGTGCCAGCAGCTTACGTGAGCACTTGAACACCGGGGAGCTGTTTTTT. V and J are TRBV7-9 and TRBJ2-2; no firm D call. Germline V lookup: CDR1 SEHNR, CDR2 FQNEAQ (reference sequence). CDR3 size: 16 residues. The V and J ends lost 2 bases and 1 base respectively, with 11 bases between them.